The 9 T cell receptor beta chains in this list originate from one sample, sequenced in a study of spatial heterogeneity in lung cancer (dated by TCRdb to the late 2010s). The time point label, read with the paper, signifies: sample taken at primary tumor resection. To prepare the library, 5' RACE was applied. Data came from a NextSeq 500. The raw public reads went through TCRdb reprocessing: fastp at Q25, MiXCR clone calling, in-frame beta chains kept. Here each entry gathers all rows of one CDR3 protein and keeps the most common genes and DNA. This sample has 2,000 to 3,000 distinct CDR3 sequences in its table, and just over 15% of those were observed once. Together, the top ten hold approximately 7.1% of the sample. These receptors lack a known antigen. Here is what the overall study found, with its caveats: A correlation was observed between the number of expanded intratumoral alpha and beta TCRs and the tumor nonsynonymous mutation count.

The source material was lung tumor tissue, sampled at surgery. The receptors derive from a female donor with early-stage non-small cell lung cancer.

This clonotype turned up a few times. V is TRBV4-1 and J is TRBJ2-2, with 7 positions matching TRBD2. The CDR3 loop spans 18 amino acids. Germline lookup yields CDR1 MGHRA and CDR2 YSYEKL. With V trimmed by 4 bases and J by 2 bases, 13 bases remained unmatched. CDR3 DNA: TGCGCCAGCAGCCTGCTCGGGACTACCTACGCCAACACCGGGGAGCTGTTTTTT. This gives the protein CASSLLGTTYANTGELFF.

Relative to its sample, this clonotype is medium-sized (0.01 to 0.1%). The rearrangement uses TRBV7-6 and TRBJ2-3, with 9 bases identical to TRBD2. V was clipped by 2 bases and J by 0 bases; unmatched bases: 6. The CDR3 is 17 residues long. CDR1 SGHVS and CDR2 FNYEAQ come from the germline V gene. The CDR3 spells CASSLSAGGTSTDTQYF. CDR3 nucleotide sequence: TGTGCCAGCAGCTTATCCGCGGGGGGGACCAGCACAGATACGCAGTATTTT.

The J gene is TRBJ1-2, the V gene TRBV28; TRBD1 might be the D (6 bases). The CDR3 contains 13 residues. Trimming shortened V by 7 bases and J by 2 bases, and 11 bases separated the two germline ends. Germline V gene lookup returns CDR1 MDHEN and CDR2 SYDVKM. The CDR3 loop reads CASIGGRNYGYTF. The CDR3 bases are TGTGCCAGCATAGGGGGAAGGAACTATGGCTACACCTTC.

Relative to its sample, this clonotype is medium-sized. J is TRBJ1-5 and V is TRBV2; TRBD1 matches 7 bases. This CDR3 spans 13 amino acids. Germline V gene sequence: CDR1 SNHLY, CDR2 FYNNEI. With V trimmed by 6 bases and J by 8 bases, 7 bases remained unmatched. The DNA for the CDR3 is TGTGCCAGCAGGGGGGACAGTCAGAAGCCCCAGCATTTT. Protein sequence: CASRGDSQKPQHF.

This clonotype showed up many times. The rearrangement links TRBV20-1 to TRBJ2-5; D uncertain. The germline V gene encodes CDR1 DFQATT and CDR2 SNEGSKA (reference sequence). Trimming took 3 bases from V and 5 from J, leaving 7 bases between them. The CDR3 length is 11 residues. DNA for the CDR3: TGCAGTGCTAGCTTTATGGAGACCCAGTACTTC. It is translated as CSASFMETQYF.

Relative to its sample, this clonotype is medium-sized. The chain joins TRBV3-1 to TRBJ2-7; D is perhaps TRBD1 or TRBD2 (5 bases each). The CDR3 is 15 residues long. Germline loops: CDR1 LGHDT, CDR2 YNNKEL (reference sequence). V gave up 4 bases and J gave up 2 bases, with 15 bases separating them. CDR3 sequence reads: CASSPLGTGTYEQYF. The CDR3 DNA reads TGTGCCAGCAGCCCCCTTGGGACGGGGACCTACGAGCAGTACTTC.

In its sample, this clonotype was seen many times. V is TRBV29-1 and J is TRBJ2-7, with a tentative D call TRBD2 (6 bases). The CDR3 consists of 11 residues. V was cut by 3 bases and J by 4 bases, with 7 bases left in between. CDR1 is SQVTM and CDR2 is ANQGSEA in the germline V gene. The CDR3, as DNA: TGCAGCGTTGACCGGGGGTACGAGCAGTACTTC. It translates to CSVDRGYEQYF.

This chain joins TRBV5-1 and TRBJ2-7; D unresolved. The CDR3 contains 14 residues. The V end was cut by 0 bases, the J end by 0 bases, with 7 bases between. Germline V gives CDR1 SGHRS, CDR2 YFSETQ. The chain's CDR3 is CASSLGTVSYEQYF. CDR3 in DNA: TGCGCCAGCAGCTTGGGGACGGTCTCCTACGAGCAGTACTTC.

By proportion, this clonotype is medium-sized. The V and J genes are TRBV9 and TRBJ1-6; TRBD1 might be the D (5 bases). The CDR3 covers 14 residues. Trimming shortened V by 4 bases and J by 4 bases, and 9 bases separated the two germline ends. The germline CDR1 and CDR2 sequences are SGDLS and YYNGEE. CDR3 DNA: TGTGCCAGCAGCCAGACAGTATATAATTCACCCCTCCACTTT. It codes for CASSQTVYNSPLHF. Full variable domain (rest looked up from reference TRBV9 and TRBJ1-6): DSGVTQTPKHLITATGQRVTLRCSPRSGDLSVYWYQQSLDQGLQFLIQYYNGEERAKGNILERFSAQQFPDLHSELNLSSLELGDSALYFCASSQTVYNSPLHFGNGTRLTVT.